This entry describes one T cell receptor beta chain. Its matching antigen is unknown. This record comes from a study of memory CD4+ T cells and cytomegalovirus serostatus. The sort gate was single viable CD3+CD4+CD8-CD45RO+ cells for memory CD4+ T cells. After thawing, CD4+ T cells were positively selected. Findings and caveats of the study: CD4+ memory repertoires contained about 40% of the 164 reported CMV TCRbeta sequences.

As processed by the authors: Out-of-frame sequences were removed, leaving some 2 million distinct TCRbeta sequences. TCRdb's copy holds only in-frame clones and misses some; the assay was immunoSEQ multiplex PCR. V, J and clone size were drawn from that table, and D and trimming were deduced from the DNA. The repertoire holds 55,000 to 65,000 clones, with 82% as singletons. The junction had 11 bases not matched to a gene; V was cut back by 7 bases and J by 6 bases. The CDR3 has 15 residues. From germline, CDR1 is LNHDA and CDR2 SQIVND (reference sequence). The sample comprised memory CD4+ T cells from blood. The chain links TRBV19 to TRBJ2-2; the match to TRBD2 covers 7 bases. The sequence was collected from an adult in good health and CMV-seronegative. The CDR3 DNA sequence: TGTGCCAGTACCGGGACTCACAGCGGGGCCGGGGAGCTGTTTTTT. Amino acid sequence: CASTGTHSGAGELFF.